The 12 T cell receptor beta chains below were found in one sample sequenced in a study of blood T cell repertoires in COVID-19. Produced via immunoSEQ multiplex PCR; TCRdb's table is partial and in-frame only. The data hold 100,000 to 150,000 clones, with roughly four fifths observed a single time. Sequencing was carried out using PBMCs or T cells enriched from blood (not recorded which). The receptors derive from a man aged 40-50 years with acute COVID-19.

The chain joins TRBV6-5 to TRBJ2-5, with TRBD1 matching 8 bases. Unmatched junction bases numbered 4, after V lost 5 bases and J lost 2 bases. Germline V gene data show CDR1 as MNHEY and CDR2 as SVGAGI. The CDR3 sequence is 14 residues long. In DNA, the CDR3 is TGTGCCAGCAGTCTTGGACAGGGACAAGAGACCCAGTACTTC. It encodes CASSLGQGQETQYF.

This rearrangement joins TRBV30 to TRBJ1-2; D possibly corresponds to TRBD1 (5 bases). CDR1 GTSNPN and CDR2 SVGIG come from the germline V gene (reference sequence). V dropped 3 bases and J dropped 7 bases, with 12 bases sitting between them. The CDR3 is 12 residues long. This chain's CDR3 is CAWSGGGIGYTF. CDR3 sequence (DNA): TGTGCCTGGAGCGGCGGGGGGATTGGCTACACCTTC.

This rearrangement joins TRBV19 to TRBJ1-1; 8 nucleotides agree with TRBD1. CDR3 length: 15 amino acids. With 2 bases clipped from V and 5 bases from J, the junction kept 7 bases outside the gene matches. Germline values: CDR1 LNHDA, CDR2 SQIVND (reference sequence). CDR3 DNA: TGTGCCAGTAGTATACGACAGGGGAGTAGAACTGAAGCTTTCTTT. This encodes CASSIRQGSRTEAFF.

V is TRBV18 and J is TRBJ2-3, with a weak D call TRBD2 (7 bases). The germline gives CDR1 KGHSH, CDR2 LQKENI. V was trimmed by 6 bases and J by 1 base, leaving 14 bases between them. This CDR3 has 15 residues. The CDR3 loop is CASSGGPSGTDTQYF. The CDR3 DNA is TGTGCCAGCTCGGGGGGGCCCTCGGGCACAGATACGCAGTATTTT.

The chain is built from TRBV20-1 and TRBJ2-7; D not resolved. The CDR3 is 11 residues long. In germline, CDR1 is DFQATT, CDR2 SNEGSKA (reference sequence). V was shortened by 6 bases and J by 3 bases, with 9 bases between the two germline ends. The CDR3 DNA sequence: TGCAGTGCAAAGCAAAACTACGAGCAGTACTTC. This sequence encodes CSAKQNYEQYF.

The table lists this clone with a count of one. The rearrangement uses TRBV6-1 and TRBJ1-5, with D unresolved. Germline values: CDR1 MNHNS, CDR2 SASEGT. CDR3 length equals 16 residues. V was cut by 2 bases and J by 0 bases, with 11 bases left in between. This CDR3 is CASSERGIFSNQPQHF. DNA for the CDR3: TGTGCCAGCAGTGAACGAGGCATCTTTAGCAATCAGCCCCAGCATTTT.

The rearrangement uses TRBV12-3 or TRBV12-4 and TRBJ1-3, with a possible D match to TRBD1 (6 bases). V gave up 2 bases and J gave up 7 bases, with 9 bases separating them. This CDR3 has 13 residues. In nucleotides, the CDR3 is TGTGCCAGCAGTTTAAATCAGGGGAACACCATATATTTT. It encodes CASSLNQGNTIYF.

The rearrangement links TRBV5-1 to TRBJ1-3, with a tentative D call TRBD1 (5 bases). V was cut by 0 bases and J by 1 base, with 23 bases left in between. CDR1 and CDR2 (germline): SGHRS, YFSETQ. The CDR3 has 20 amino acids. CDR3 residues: CASSLGIMRQSSSSGNTIYF. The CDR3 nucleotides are TGCGCCAGCAGCTTGGGTATTATGAGACAGTCATCGTCTTCTGGAAACACCATATATTTT.

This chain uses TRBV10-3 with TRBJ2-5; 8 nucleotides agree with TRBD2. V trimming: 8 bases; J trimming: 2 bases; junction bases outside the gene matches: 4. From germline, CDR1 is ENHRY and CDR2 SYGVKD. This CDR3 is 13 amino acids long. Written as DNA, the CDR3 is TGTGCCATCGGGCGGGGGGCACAAGAGACCCAGTACTTC. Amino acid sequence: CAIGRGAQETQYF.

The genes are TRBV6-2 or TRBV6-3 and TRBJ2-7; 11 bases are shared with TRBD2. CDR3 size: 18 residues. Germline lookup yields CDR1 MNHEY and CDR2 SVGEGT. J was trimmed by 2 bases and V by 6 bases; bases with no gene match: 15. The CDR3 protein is CASSPHSIAGGPPYEQYF. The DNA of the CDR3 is TGTGCCAGCAGCCCTCACTCAATAGCGGGAGGGCCGCCCTACGAGCAGTACTTC.

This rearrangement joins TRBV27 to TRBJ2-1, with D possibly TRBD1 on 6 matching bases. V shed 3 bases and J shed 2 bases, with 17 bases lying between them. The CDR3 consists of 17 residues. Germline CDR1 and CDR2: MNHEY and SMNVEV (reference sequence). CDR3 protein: CASSFNPRGGAYNEQFF. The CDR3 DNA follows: TGTGCCAGCAGTTTTAATCCTCGAGGGGGAGCCTACAATGAGCAGTTCTTC.

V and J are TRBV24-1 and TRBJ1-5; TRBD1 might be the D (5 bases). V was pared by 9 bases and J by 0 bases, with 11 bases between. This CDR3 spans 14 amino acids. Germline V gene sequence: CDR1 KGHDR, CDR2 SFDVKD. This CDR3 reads CATSGSTSNQPQHF. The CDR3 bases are TGTGCCACCTCAGGGTCGACTAGCAATCAGCCCCAGCATTTT.